A single TCR beta chain is shown here with its context. Its matching antigen is unknown. Sequenced patients had shown CD8+CD57+ cell expansion by flow cytometry. The enrolled patients all had severe acquired aplastic anemia. Blood samples were obtained from patients who had received no prior therapy. This sample was taken from a study of CD8+CD57+ T cells in acquired aplastic anemia. General study findings and limits: It was found that 25 to 35 CD8+ CDR3 sequences were shared between patients and controls. Patient and control CD8+ Simpson's diversity was not significantly different.

Looked up from germline, CDR1 is LNHNV and CDR2 is YYDKDF (reference sequence). There are 15 residues in the CDR3. J gave up 0 bases and V 1 base, and 3 bases lay outside the gene matches. Profiling that covered TCR beta VDJ and CDR3 relied on genomic DNA as its template. TCRdb reanalysed the reads using MiXCR and keeps one entry per CDR3 protein. The sample includes 150,000 to 170,000 distinct CDR3 sequences, about 50% seen only once; the top ten take approximately 12%. The chain uses TRBV15 and TRBJ2-7; TRBD1 aligns across 7 bases. Specimen: sorted CD4+, CD8+, or CD8+CD57+ T cells (not recorded which) from PBMCs. This TCR came from a human donor with aplastic anemia. The CDR3 here is CATSRARDSSYEQYF. The CDR3 DNA follows: TGTGCCACCAGCAGAGCCCGGGACAGCTCCTACGAGCAGTACTTC.